Each of the 7 T cell receptor beta chains below was sequenced from the same sample in a study of a mutant IDH1 vaccine in newly diagnosed glioma. Produced via immunoSEQ multiplex PCR; TCRdb's table is partial and in-frame only. The data show tens of thousands of clones, 81% seen once. Their antigen targets remain unknown. Time point noted: week 35, safety follow-up. Vaccination comprised doses that each held 300 ug of mutant IDH1 20-mer peptide, plus topical imiquimod. The material was PBMCs, obtained from a glioma patient whose treatment included an IDH1 peptide vaccine. These TCRs come from a man aged 35-49 years with glioma.

The chain uses TRBV10-3 and TRBJ1-2; 7 positions match TRBD1. This CDR3 has 16 amino acids. Germline V gives CDR1 ENHRY, CDR2 SYGVKD. V dropped 3 bases and J dropped 5; count of bases not matched to a gene: 12. CDR3 region: CAISEGGGGSTYGYTF. CDR3 in DNA: TGTGCCATCAGTGAAGGGGGCGGAGGCAGTACATATGGCTACACCTTC.

The chain couples TRBV9 to TRBJ1-1, with D perhaps matching TRBD1 (5 bases). The V gene's germline CDR1 is SGDLS and CDR2 YYNGEE. V lost 2 bases and J lost 5, with 13 bases in between. This CDR3 contains 14 residues. CDR3 nucleotide sequence: TGTGCCAGCAGCGTGAGGGGCGGGGGAACTGAAGCTTTCTTT. It translates to CASSVRGGGTEAFF.

Only one count was recorded for this clone. The V and J genes are TRBV30 and TRBJ1-2; 9 bases agree with TRBD1. The CDR3 has 13 residues. Looked up from germline, CDR1 is GTSNPN and CDR2 is SVGIG (reference sequence). Trimming took 8 bases from V and 7 from J; bases not matched to a gene: 11. For the CDR3, the DNA is TGTGCCGAACTGGACAGGGGAAAGCGTGGCTACACCTTC. The encoded protein is CAELDRGKRGYTF.

The chain employs TRBV10-3 and TRBJ2-1, with 12 bases that match TRBD2. V lost 9 bases to trimming and J lost 5 bases; unmatched junction nucleotides: 5. CDR1 is ENHRY, CDR2 SYGVKD, per germline. This CDR3 has 14 residues. The CDR3 nucleotides read TGTGCCATTAGGACTAGCGGGGACCACAATGAGCAGTTCTTC. Translation gives CAIRTSGDHNEQFF.

The V and J genes are TRBV5-1 and TRBJ2-5, with no clear D. Trimming took off 1 base at V and 5 bases at J, with 15 bases between the two ends. CDR1 is SGHRS and CDR2 is YFSETQ in the germline V gene. This CDR3 comprises 15 residues. CDR3 protein: CASSLRASGSETQYF. The CDR3 nucleotides are TGCGCCAGCAGCTTGAGGGCTAGTGGGTCGGAGACCCAGTACTTC.

The chain is built from TRBV29-1 and TRBJ2-7, with D perhaps matching TRBD2 (5 bases). The germline gives CDR1 SQVTM, CDR2 ANQGSEA. The CDR3 runs 12 residues. The ends were cut back, 7 bases at V and 3 bases at J, with 13 bases in the middle. In nucleotides, the CDR3 is TGCAGCGCTGGACTGTCGGACTACGAGCAGTACTTC. This gives the protein CSAGLSDYEQYF.

The genes are TRBV7-2 and TRBJ1-6; the D is unclear. This CDR3 has 14 amino acids. V was trimmed by 5 bases and J by 7 bases, leaving 12 bases between them. CDR1 and CDR2 (germline): SGHTA, FQGNSA. The CDR3 nucleotides are TGTGCCAGCAGCCATACAGATGGGAATTCACCCCTCCACTTT. It encodes CASSHTDGNSPLHF.